What follows are 12 T cell receptor beta chains derived from one specimen sequenced in a study of PD-L1 blockade in urothelial cancer. Here immunoSEQ multiplex PCR was the method, and the copy in TCRdb shows in-frame clones only, minus some. The table shows 40,000 to 55,000 clones, with approximately 84% occurring only once. The starting material was PBMCs, obtained around atezolizumab (anti-PD-L1) treatment. Source of these receptors: a man aged 35 to 55 with urothelial cancer.

J is TRBJ2-1 and V is TRBV9; TRBD2 matches 9 bases. V was pared by 7 bases and J by 9 bases, with 11 bases of the junction left unmatched. CDR1 is SGDLS, CDR2 YYNGEE, per germline. The CDR3 extends over 14 amino acids. Written as DNA, the CDR3 is TGTGCCAGCGCCAGTAGCGGGGGTGACGGTGAGCAGTTCTTC. It specifies CASASSGGDGEQFF.

The CDR3 DNA is TGTGCCAGCAGTTTCGGCTCTAGCTCCTACGAGCAGTACTTC. Translation: CASSFGSSSYEQYF. The V call is TRBV27, the J call TRBJ2-7; D remains unclear. Germline V gene data show CDR1 as MNHEY and CDR2 as SMNVEV (reference sequence). There are 14 residues in the CDR3. Trimming took off 3 bases at V and 0 bases at J, with 9 bases between the two ends.

The rearrangement uses TRBV6-1 and TRBJ1-1, with D maybe TRBD1 (6 bases). The CDR3 is made up of 13 amino acids. Trimming took off 6 bases at V and 5 bases at J, with 13 bases between the two ends. Germline values: CDR1 MNHNS, CDR2 SASEGT. Here the CDR3 DNA reads TGTGCCAGCAGGAGGGGGGGCGGGACTGAAGCTTTCTTT. The encoded protein is CASRRGGGTEAFF.

This rearrangement joins TRBV5-1 to TRBJ2-7; 9 bases are a match to TRBD1. Germline values: CDR1 SGHRS, CDR2 YFSETQ. The CDR3 has 15 amino acids. Trimming removed 2 bases from V and 4 bases from J; junction bases left unmatched: 7. CDR3 loop: CASSLSGTGKYEQYF. DNA for the CDR3: TGCGCCAGCAGCTTATCCGGGACAGGGAAGTACGAGCAGTACTTC.

This chain joins TRBV6-5 and TRBJ2-1, with D perhaps matching TRBD1 (5 bases). Looked up from germline, CDR1 is MNHEY and CDR2 is SVGAGI. The V end lost 6 bases, the J end lost 0 bases, and 12 bases lay between the germline ends. The CDR3 consists of 15 residues. In DNA, the CDR3 is TGTGCCAGCAGCGATAGACAGAGCTCCTACAATGAGCAGTTCTTC. Its translation is CASSDRQSSYNEQFF.

The chain recombines TRBV28 with TRBJ2-3, with 7 positions matching TRBD2. The CDR3 is 15 amino acids. V shed 3 bases, J shed 2 bases, and the junction held 5 bases outside the gene matches. Germline loops: CDR1 MDHEN, CDR2 SYDVKM. The CDR3: CASSFPTSPTDTQYF. The CDR3 bases are TGTGCCAGCAGTTTCCCGACTAGCCCCACAGATACGCAGTATTTT.

The chain recombines TRBV6-6 with TRBJ1-1, with D maybe TRBD1 (5 bases). CDR1 MNHNY and CDR2 SVGAGI come from the germline V gene (reference sequence). Trimming cost V 4 bases and J 3 bases, with 12 bases left between them. This CDR3 spans 14 amino acids. CDR3: CASSSGGRDTEAFF. In nucleotides, the CDR3 is TGTGCCAGCAGTTCCGGGGGACGAGACACTGAAGCTTTCTTT.

The chain employs TRBV6-6 and TRBJ2-7; D gene ambiguous. The CDR3 sequence is 15 residues long. V lost 6 bases and J 2 bases, leaving 17 bases between the germline ends. The germline CDR1 and CDR2 sequences are MNHNY and SVGAGI (reference sequence). The CDR3 DNA sequence: TGTGCCAGCAGCCCTTTGGGTGGGCCAACCTACGAGCAGTACTTC. This gives the protein CASSPLGGPTYEQYF.

The rearrangement uses TRBV7-9 and TRBJ2-1; 8 bases are shared with TRBD2. Germline V gene data show CDR1 as SEHNR and CDR2 as FQNEAQ (reference sequence). The V segment lost 7 bases and the J segment 2 bases; nucleotides outside the gene matches: 16. This CDR3 spans 18 amino acids. This CDR3 is CASTPTSGPFGPYNEQFF. CDR3 in DNA: TGTGCCAGCACCCCTACTAGCGGCCCCTTTGGACCCTACAATGAGCAGTTCTTC.

On this clone: An end of the junction does not agree with germline; a read error may underlie this. The chain is built from TRBV10-3 and TRBJ1-1; a possible D gene is TRBD1 (5 bases). Germline CDR1 ENHRY, CDR2 SYGVKD. The length of the CDR3 is 15 residues. CDR3 sequence (DNA): TGTGCCAGCAGTGAAGATGCGGGGACGAACACTGAAGCTTTCTTT. It codes for CASSEDAGTNTEAFF.

This chain joins TRBV7-2 and TRBJ2-3; 10 bases are a match to TRBD2. J was trimmed by 3 bases and V by 5 bases; bases with no gene match: 8. This CDR3 has 16 residues. Germline V lookup: CDR1 SGHTA, CDR2 FQGNSA. Here the CDR3 DNA reads TGTGCCAGCAGCCCCAGCGGGAGGGCCGGGACAGATACGCAGTATTTT. It encodes CASSPSGRAGTDTQYF. The whole variable domain, filled in from reference TRBV7-2 and TRBJ2-3, reads GAGVSQSPSNKVTEKGKDVELRCDPISGHTALYWYRQSLGQGLEFLIYFQGNSAPDKSGLPSDRFSAERTGGSVSTLTIQRTQQEDSAVYLCASSPSGRAGTDTQYFGPGTRLTVL.

The chain carries TRBV2 and TRBJ1-3; weak D call: TRBD1 (5 bases). Germline V gene sequence: CDR1 SNHLY, CDR2 FYNNEI. Trimming shortened V by 3 bases and J by 1 base, and 10 bases separated the two germline ends. The CDR3 has 15 amino acids. The chain's CDR3 is CASSESPGSGNTIYF. For the CDR3, the DNA is TGTGCCAGCAGTGAGTCCCCAGGGTCTGGAAACACCATATATTTT.